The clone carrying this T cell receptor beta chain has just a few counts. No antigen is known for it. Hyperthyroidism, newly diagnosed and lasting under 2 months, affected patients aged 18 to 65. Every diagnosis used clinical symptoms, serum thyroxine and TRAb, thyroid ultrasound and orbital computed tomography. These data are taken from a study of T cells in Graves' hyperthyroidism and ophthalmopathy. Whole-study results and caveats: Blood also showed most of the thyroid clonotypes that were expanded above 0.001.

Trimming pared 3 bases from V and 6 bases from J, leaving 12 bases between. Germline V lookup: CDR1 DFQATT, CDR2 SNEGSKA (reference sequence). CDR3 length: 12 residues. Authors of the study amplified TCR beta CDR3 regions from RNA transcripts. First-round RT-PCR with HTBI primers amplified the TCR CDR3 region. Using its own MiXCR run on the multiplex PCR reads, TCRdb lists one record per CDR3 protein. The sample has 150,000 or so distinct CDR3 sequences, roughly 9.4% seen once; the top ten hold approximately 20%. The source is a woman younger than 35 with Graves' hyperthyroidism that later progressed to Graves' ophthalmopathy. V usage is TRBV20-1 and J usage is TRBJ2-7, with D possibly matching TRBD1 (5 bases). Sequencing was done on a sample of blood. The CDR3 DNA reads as TGCAGTGCTAGGGGGCACAGGTTCGAGCAGTACTTC. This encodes CSARGHRFEQYF.